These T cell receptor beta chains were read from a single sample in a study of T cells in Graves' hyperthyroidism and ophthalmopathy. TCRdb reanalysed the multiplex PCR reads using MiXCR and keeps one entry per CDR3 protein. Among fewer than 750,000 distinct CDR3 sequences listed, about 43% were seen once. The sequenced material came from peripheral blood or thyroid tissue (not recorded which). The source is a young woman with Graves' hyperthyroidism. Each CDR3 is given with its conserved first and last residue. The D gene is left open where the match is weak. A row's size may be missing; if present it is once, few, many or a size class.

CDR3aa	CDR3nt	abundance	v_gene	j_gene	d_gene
CASSLRTSGRAYTF	TGTGCCAGCAGTTTACGAACTAGCGGGAGGGCCTACACCTTC	NA	TRBV28	TRBJ1-2	NA
CASSLTGATYEQYF	TGCGCCAGCAGCCTGACAGGGGCAACCTACGAGCAGTACTTC	many	TRBV4-1	TRBJ2-7	TRBD1
CASSQVLPGSNTEAFF	TGTGCCAGCAGCCAAGTTTTGCCAGGGTCGAACACTGAAGCTTTCTTT	NA	TRBV16	TRBJ1-1	NA
CACSASLRETQYF	NA	NA	TRBV25-1	TRBJ2-5	NA
CASNRGDNQPQHF	TGTGCCAGCAACAGGGGAGATAATCAGCCCCAGCATTTT	many	TRBV25-1	TRBJ1-5	TRBD1
CASSQPGPTNEKLFF	TGCGCCAGCAGCCAGCCGGGACCGACTAATGAAAAACTGTTTTTT	many	TRBV4-1	TRBJ1-4	NA
CASSVVETQYF	TGTGCCAGCAGCGTTGTGGAGACCCAGTACTTC	many	TRBV9	TRBJ2-5	NA
CATSRAAGDQPQHF	TGTGCCACCAGCAGAGCGGCCGGGGATCAGCCCCAGCATTTT	many	TRBV15	TRBJ1-5	NA
CATSDRLARNTDTQYF	TGTGCCACCTCAGATCGTCTAGCGCGCAACACAGATACGCAGTATTTT	few	TRBV19	TRBJ2-3	NA
CATSETGGQGQETQYF	TGTGCCACCAGTGAAACCGGGGGACAGGGCCAAGAGACCCAGTACTTC	few	TRBV24-1	TRBJ2-5	TRBD1
CAISGGQGITYEQYF	TGTGCCATCAGTGGGGGACAGGGGATCACCTACGAGCAGTACTTC	many	TRBV10-3	TRBJ2-7	TRBD1
CASSYFPKRRQPQHF	TGTGCCAGCAGTTACTTCCCCAAGCGGCGTCAGCCCCAGCATTTT	NA	TRBV2	TRBJ1-5	NA
CASSPQGAPNYGYTF	TGTGCCAGCTCGCCACAGGGGGCGCCTAACTATGGCTACACCTTC	NA	TRBV18	TRBJ1-2	TRBD1
CASSSRWPESYEQYF	TGTGCCAGCAGCTCCCGCTGGCCGGAATCCTACGAGCAGTACTTC	NA	TRBV5-8	TRBJ2-7	NA
CASSLELAYNEQFF	TGTGCCAGCAGCTTAGAGCTAGCGTACAATGAGCAGTTCTTC	few	TRBV7-2	TRBJ2-1	NA
CASSPPPYSVEQFF	TGTGCCAGCAGCCCTCCCCCATACAGTGTTGAGCAGTTCTTC	few	TRBV7-9	TRBJ2-1	NA
CASSEDLNTDTQYF	TGTGCCAGCAGTGAAGACCTTAACACAGATACGCAGTATTTT	many	TRBV25-1	TRBJ2-3	NA
CASSISLSNSNQPQHF	TGTGCCAGTAGTATTTCGTTAAGTAATAGCAATCAGCCCCAGCATTTT	many	TRBV19	TRBJ1-5	NA
CARSLREGGVTGELFF	TGTGCCCGCTCTTTAAGAGAGGGAGGGGTCACCGGGGAGCTGTTTTTT	few	TRBV2	TRBJ2-2	TRBD2
CASNLQGAIYEQYF	TGTGCCAGCAATCTACAGGGGGCAATCTACGAGCAGTACTTC	few	TRBV28	TRBJ2-7	TRBD1
CASSLAGPPGGQYF	TGCGCCAGCAGCTTGGCCGGTCCTCCCGGGGGGCAGTACTTC	many	TRBV5-1	TRBJ2-7	NA
CASRGTENNEQFF	TGTGCCAGCAGAGGGACAGAGAACAATGAGCAGTTCTTC	NA	TRBV2	TRBJ2-1	TRBD1
CASSSSGITDTQYF	TGTGCCAGTTCCTCTAGCGGGATCACAGATACGCAGTATTTT	few	TRBV12-3/TRBV12-4	TRBJ2-3	TRBD2
CASSQEGVSEAFF	TGTGCCAGCAGCCAAGAGGGAGTTTCTGAAGCTTTCTTT	many	TRBV3-1	TRBJ1-1	NA
CASSLGIGRRTEAFF	TGTGCCAGCAGCTTGGGCATCGGCCGACGCACTGAAGCTTTCTTT	many	TRBV11-2	TRBJ1-1	NA
CASSLGSGSVEQYF	TGTGCCAGCAGCTTAGGTAGCGGGAGTGTCGAGCAGTACTTC	many	TRBV7-9	TRBJ2-7	TRBD2
CASSLGTGLAGEGTQYF	TGTGCCAGCAGCCTAGGGACGGGACTAGCGGGAGAAGGGACCCAGTACTTC	NA	TRBV11-2	TRBJ2-5	TRBD2
CSARDTVSGDSYGNTIYF	TGCAGTGCTAGAGATACAGTGTCCGGTGACTCCTACGGAAACACCATATATTTT	NA	TRBV20-1	TRBJ1-3	NA
CASSPGGGPTEAFF	TGTGCCAGCAGCCCTGGTGGGGGCCCCACTGAAGCTTTCTTT	few	TRBV6-6	TRBJ1-1	NA
CASSLLTGLVNTEAFF	TGTGCCAGCAGCTTGTTGACAGGGCTTGTGAACACTGAAGCTTTCTTT	NA	TRBV11-3	TRBJ1-1	TRBD1
CAISNTSSGNTIYF	TGTGCCATCAGCAATACAAGCTCTGGAAACACCATATATTTT	many	TRBV2	TRBJ1-3	NA
CASSRERDQPQHF	TGTGCCAGCAGCCGAGAAAGAGATCAGCCCCAGCATTTT	many	TRBV7-9	TRBJ1-5	NA
CASSAGDIPQETQYF	TGTGCCAGCAGCGCAGGGGACATTCCCCAAGAGACCCAGTACTTC	NA	TRBV7-2	TRBJ2-5	NA
CSVSDSGQGVYYGYTF	TGCAGCGTTTCCGATTCCGGACAGGGGGTTTACTATGGCTACACCTTC	many	TRBV29-1	TRBJ1-2	TRBD1
CASRGDSSYNSPLHF	TGTGCCAGCCGGGGGGATAGCTCCTATAATTCACCCCTCCACTTT	many	TRBV2	TRBJ1-6	NA
CASTGTEAFF	TGTGCCAGTACCGGAACTGAAGCTTTCTTT	many	TRBV19	TRBJ1-1	NA
CASSTGQGSQHF	TGTGCCAGCAGCACGGGACAGGGGTCCCAGCATTTT	NA	TRBV12-3/TRBV12-4	TRBJ1-5	TRBD1
CASSLRTGGANTIYF	TGTGCCAGCAGCTTAAGGACAGGGGGCGCGAACACCATATATTTT	many	TRBV9	TRBJ1-3	TRBD1
CASSYSFQGYGYTF	TGTGCCAGCAGTTACTCGTTTCAGGGGTATGGCTACACCTTC	many	TRBV6-5	TRBJ1-2	NA
CASRPVDQPQHF	TGTGCCAGCAGGCCAGTGGATCAGCCCCAGCATTTT	many	TRBV6-1	TRBJ1-5	NA
CSADRDRDSNQPQHF	TGCAGTGCTGACCGGGACAGGGATAGCAATCAGCCCCAGCATTTT	NA	TRBV20-1	TRBJ1-5	TRBD1
CSVAASGSGETQYF	TGCAGCGTTGCGGCTAGCGGGAGTGGAGAGACCCAGTACTTC	once	TRBV29-1	TRBJ2-5	TRBD2
CATSGHGESSYEQYF	TGTGCCACCTCAGGACACGGGGAGAGCTCCTACGAGCAGTACTTC	many	TRBV24-1	TRBJ2-7	NA
CAISDYGYTF	TGTGCCATCAGTGACTATGGCTACACCTTC	few	TRBV10-3	TRBJ1-2	NA
CSVEDPPGELFF	TGCAGCGTTGAAGACCCGCCCGGGGAGCTGTTTTTT	NA	TRBV29-1	TRBJ2-2	NA
CASSSQPTGANVLTF	TGTGCCAGCAGCTCCCAACCGACAGGGGCTAACGTCCTGACTTTC	NA	TRBV7-9	TRBJ2-6	TRBD1
CASSLELAGGPLYEQYF	TGTGCCAGCAGCTTAGAACTAGCGGGAGGCCCCCTCTACGAGCAGTACTTC	many	TRBV7-2	TRBJ2-7	TRBD2
CASSLGAGARNGYTF	TGTGCCAGCAGCTTAGGAGCGGGGGCGAGGAATGGCTACACCTTC	NA	TRBV7-2	TRBJ1-2	NA
CASSVTGQSDTQYF	TGTGCCAGCAGCGTAACGGGACAATCGGATACGCAGTATTTT	NA	TRBV7-2	TRBJ2-3	NA
CASSPRPTGVRTEAFF	TGTGCCAGCAGCCCAAGGCCCACAGGGGTGCGAACTGAAGCTTTCTTT	once	TRBV9	TRBJ1-1	TRBD1
CASSFVNEQFF	TGTGCCAGCAGCTTTGTTAATGAGCAGTTCTTC	many	TRBV7-2	TRBJ2-1	NA
CSVEGTGGWEAFF	TGCAGCGTTGAAGGGACAGGGGGCTGGGAAGCTTTCTTT	many	TRBV29-1	TRBJ1-1	TRBD1
CASSLTVGSGETQYF	TGTGCCAGCAGCTTAACAGTTGGTTCAGGAGAGACCCAGTACTTC	NA	TRBV7-9	TRBJ2-5	NA
CASSPTTTGKNTGELFF	TGTGCCAGCAGCCCAACAACGACAGGAAAGAACACCGGGGAGCTGTTTTTT	many	TRBV7-3	TRBJ2-2	NA
CASSPRAGSSYEQYF	TGTGCCAGCAGCCCCCGGGCGGGGTCCTCCTACGAGCAGTACTTC	NA	TRBV7-9	TRBJ2-7	NA
CASLRQDVTEAFF	TGTGCCAGCCTGAGACAGGATGTCACTGAAGCTTTCTTT	many	TRBV28	TRBJ1-1	NA
CASSAGLNQYEQYF	TGTGCCAGCAGTGCGGGACTTAACCAATACGAGCAGTACTTC	many	TRBV6-5	TRBJ2-7	NA
CASSRSGRGDGSKLFF	TGTGCCAGCAGCCGTAGCGGGAGGGGTGACGGTTCAAAACTGTTTTTT	NA	TRBV5-4	TRBJ1-4	NA
CSVEVRYEQYF	TGCAGCGTTGAAGTAAGGTACGAGCAGTACTTC	many	TRBV29-1	TRBJ2-7	NA